Below are 3 T cell receptor beta chains sequenced from a single sample in a study of T cell repertoires in ileal Crohn's disease. Here immunoSEQ multiplex PCR was the method, and the copy in TCRdb shows in-frame clones only, minus some. This table has approximately 4,900 clones, approximately 82% appearing once. Sequenced input: ileal tissue. Source of these receptors: an adult with Crohn's disease.

This clone was seen just once. The chain couples TRBV6-1 to TRBJ2-7; tentative D call: TRBD2 (5 bases). CDR3 length: 15 amino acids. The V gene's germline CDR1 is MNHNS and CDR2 SASEGT. V gave up 1 base and J gave up 3 bases, with 13 bases separating them. The DNA for the CDR3 is TGTGCCAGCAGTGAAGGTGAGGGCACTGGCTACGAGCAGTACTTC. Residues: CASSEGEGTGYEQYF.

Only a few counts were recorded for this clone. The V and J genes are TRBV5-1 and TRBJ1-5, with 10 bases matching TRBD1. With 4 bases clipped from V and 5 bases from J, the junction kept 6 bases outside the gene matches. The CDR3 consists of 15 residues. Germline V gene lookup returns CDR1 SGHRS and CDR2 YFSETQ. The CDR3 DNA sequence: TGCGCCAGCAGCGATGGACAGGGGGAACATCAGCCCCAGCATTTT. Translation: CASSDGQGEHQPQHF.

The CDR3 loop reads CASSRTSGDTGELFF. CDR3 DNA sequence: TGTGCCAGTAGCCGGACCTCGGGGGACACCGGGGAGCTGTTTTTT. The chain links TRBV19 to TRBJ2-2; the D gene is possibly TRBD2 (6 bases). In germline, CDR1 is LNHDA, CDR2 SQIVND (reference sequence). V gave up 6 bases and J gave up 3 bases, with 14 bases separating them. There are 15 residues in the CDR3.